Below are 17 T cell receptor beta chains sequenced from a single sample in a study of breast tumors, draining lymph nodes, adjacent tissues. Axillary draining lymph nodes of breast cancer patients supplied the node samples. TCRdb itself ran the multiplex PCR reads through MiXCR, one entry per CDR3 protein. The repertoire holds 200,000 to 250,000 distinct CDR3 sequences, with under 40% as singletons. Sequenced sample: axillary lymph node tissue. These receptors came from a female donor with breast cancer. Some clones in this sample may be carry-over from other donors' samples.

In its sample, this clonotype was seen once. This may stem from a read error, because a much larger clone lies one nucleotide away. CDR3 residues: CASSLESFYGYTF. In DNA form, the CDR3 reads TGTGCCAGCAGTTTAGAGTCTTTCTATGGCTACACCTTC. V gene TRBV12-3 or TRBV12-4 combines with J gene TRBJ1-2; D ambiguous. The V gene lost 1 base and the J gene lost 4 bases, with 7 bases spanning the gap. The CDR3 covers 13 residues.

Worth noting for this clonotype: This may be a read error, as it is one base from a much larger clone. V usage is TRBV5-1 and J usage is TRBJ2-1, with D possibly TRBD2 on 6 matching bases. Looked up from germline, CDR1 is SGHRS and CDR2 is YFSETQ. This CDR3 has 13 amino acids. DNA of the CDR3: TGTGCCAGCAGCTTATATAGCGGCAATGACCAGTTCTTC. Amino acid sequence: CASSLYSGNDQFF.

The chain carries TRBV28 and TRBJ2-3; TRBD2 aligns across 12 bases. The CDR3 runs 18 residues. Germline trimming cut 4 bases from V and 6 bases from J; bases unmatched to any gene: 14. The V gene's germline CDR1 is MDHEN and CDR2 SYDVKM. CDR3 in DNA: TGTGCCAGCAGTTCCGCCTCAATTGGACTAGCGGGAAGCGATACGCAGTATTTT. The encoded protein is CASSSASIGLAGSDTQYF.

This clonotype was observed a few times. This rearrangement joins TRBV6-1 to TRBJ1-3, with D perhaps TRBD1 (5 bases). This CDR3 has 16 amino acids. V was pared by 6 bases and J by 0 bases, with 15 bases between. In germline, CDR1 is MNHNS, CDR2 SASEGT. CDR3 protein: CASSSRTFDSGNTIYF. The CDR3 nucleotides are TGTGCCAGCAGCTCCCGGACATTCGACTCTGGAAACACCATATATTTT.

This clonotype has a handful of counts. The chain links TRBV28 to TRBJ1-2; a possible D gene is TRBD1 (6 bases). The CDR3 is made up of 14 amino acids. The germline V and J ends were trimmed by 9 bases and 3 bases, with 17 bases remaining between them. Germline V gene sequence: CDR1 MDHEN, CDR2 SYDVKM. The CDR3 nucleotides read TGTGCCAGTGATGCCCCAGGGGAGCACTATGGCTACACCTTC. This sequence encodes CASDAPGEHYGYTF.

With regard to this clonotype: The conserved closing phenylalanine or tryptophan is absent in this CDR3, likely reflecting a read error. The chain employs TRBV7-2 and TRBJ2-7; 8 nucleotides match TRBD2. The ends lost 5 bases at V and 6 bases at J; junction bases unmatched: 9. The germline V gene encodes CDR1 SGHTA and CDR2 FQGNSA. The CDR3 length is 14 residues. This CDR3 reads CASSGRGASAEQYH. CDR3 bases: TGTGCCAGCAGCGGGCGGGGGGCTTCCGCCGAGCAGTACCAC.

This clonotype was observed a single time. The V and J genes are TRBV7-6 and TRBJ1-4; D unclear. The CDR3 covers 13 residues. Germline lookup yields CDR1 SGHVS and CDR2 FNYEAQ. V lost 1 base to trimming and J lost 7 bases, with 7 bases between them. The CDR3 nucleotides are TGTGCCAGCAGCTTAGAACAAAGTGAAAAACTGTTTTTT. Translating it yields CASSLEQSEKLFF. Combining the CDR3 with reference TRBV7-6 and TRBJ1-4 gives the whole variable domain GAGVSQSPRYKVTKRGQDVALRCDPISGHVSLYWYRQALGQGPEFLTYFNYEAQQDKSGLPNDRFSAERPEGSISTLTIQRTEQRDSAMYRCASSLEQSEKLFFGSGTQLSVL.

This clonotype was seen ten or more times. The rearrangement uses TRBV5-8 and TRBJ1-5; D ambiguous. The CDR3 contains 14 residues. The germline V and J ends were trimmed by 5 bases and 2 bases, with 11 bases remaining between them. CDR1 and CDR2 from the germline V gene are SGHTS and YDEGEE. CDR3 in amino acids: CASRLRGGNQPQHF. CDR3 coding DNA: TGTGCCAGCAGACTTCGAGGTGGCAATCAGCCCCAGCATTTT.

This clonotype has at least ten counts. CDR3 nucleotides: TGTGCCAGCAGCTTAGAAAGGGGAAACACCATATATTTT. It is translated as CASSLERGNTIYF. The rearrangement uses TRBV7-9 and TRBJ1-3; D remains unclear. The CDR3 is made up of 13 amino acids. CDR1 and CDR2 (germline): SEHNR, FQNEAQ (reference sequence). V was pared by 1 base and J by 4 bases, with 5 bases between.

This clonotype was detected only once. The CDR3 sequence: CASSTGGEGNEQFF. Here the CDR3 DNA reads TGTGCCAGCAGCACAGGGGGAGAAGGCAATGAGCAGTTCTTC. V and J are TRBV28 and TRBJ2-1; 8 bases are a match to TRBD1. Germline V gene data show CDR1 as MDHEN and CDR2 as SYDVKM. V was pared by 6 bases and J by 6 bases, with 7 bases of the junction left unmatched. CDR3 length: 14 amino acids.

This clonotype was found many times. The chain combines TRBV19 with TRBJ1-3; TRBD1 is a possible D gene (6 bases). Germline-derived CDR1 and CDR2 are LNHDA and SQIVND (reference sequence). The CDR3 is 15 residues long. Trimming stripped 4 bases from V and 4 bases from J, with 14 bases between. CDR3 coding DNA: TGTGCCAGTAGTACAGGGGTAGTGTACGGAAACACCATATATTTT. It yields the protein CASSTGVVYGNTIYF. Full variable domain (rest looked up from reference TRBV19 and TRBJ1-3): DGGITQSPKYLFRKEGQNVTLSCEQNLNHDAMYWYRQDPGQGLRLIYYSQIVNDFQKGDIAEGYSVSREKKESFPLTVTSAQKNPTAFYLCASSTGVVYGNTIYFGEGSWLTVV.

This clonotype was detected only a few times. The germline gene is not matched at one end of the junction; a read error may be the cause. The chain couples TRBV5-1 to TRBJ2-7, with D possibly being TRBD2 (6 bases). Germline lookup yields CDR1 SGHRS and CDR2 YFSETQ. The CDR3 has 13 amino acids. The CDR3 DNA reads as TGCGCCAGCAGCCCGGGACTGACCTACGACCAGTACTTC. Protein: CASSPGLTYDQYF.

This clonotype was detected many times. The CDR3 nucleotides read TGTGCCAGTAGGCCAGAGGTTTGGTTGCAGCCCCAGCATTTT. It encodes CASRPEVWLQPQHF. The rearrangement joins TRBV19 to TRBJ1-5; D is ambiguous. Trimming cost V 6 bases and J 7 bases, with 16 bases left between them. Germline V CDR1 and CDR2: LNHDA, SQIVND (reference sequence). CDR3 length: 14 residues.

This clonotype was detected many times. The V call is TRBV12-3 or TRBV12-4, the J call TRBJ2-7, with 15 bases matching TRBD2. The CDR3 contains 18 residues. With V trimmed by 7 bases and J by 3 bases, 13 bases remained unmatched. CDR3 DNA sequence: TGTGCCAGCACCAGGACTAGCGGGAGGGCCCTAGGGTACTACGAGCAGTACTTC. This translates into CASTRTSGRALGYYEQYF.

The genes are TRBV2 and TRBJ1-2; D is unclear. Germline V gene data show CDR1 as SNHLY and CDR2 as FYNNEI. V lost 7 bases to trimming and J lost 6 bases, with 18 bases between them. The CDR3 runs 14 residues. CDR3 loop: CASTYEWERDGYTF. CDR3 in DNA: TGTGCCAGCACCTATGAGTGGGAAAGGGATGGCTACACCTTC.

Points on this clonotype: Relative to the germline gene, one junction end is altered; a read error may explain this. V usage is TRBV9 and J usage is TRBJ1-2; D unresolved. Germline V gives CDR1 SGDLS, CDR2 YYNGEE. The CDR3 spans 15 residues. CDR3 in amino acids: CASSVGVEPVDGSTF. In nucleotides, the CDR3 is TGTGCCAGCAGCGTAGGGGTAGAACCCGTCGATGGCTCCACCTTC. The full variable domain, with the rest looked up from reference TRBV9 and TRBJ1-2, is DSGVTQTPKHLITATGQRVTLRCSPRSGDLSVYWYQQSLDQGLQFLIQYYNGEERAKGNILERFSAQQFPDLHSELNLSSLELGDSALYFCASSVGVEPVDGSTFGSGTRLTVV.

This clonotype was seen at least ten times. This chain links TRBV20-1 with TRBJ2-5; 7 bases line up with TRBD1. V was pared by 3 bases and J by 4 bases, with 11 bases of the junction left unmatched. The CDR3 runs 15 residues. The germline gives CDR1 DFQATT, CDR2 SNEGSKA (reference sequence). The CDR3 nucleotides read TGCAGTGCTAGGATGGACAGGAGTGAACGAGAGACCCAGTACTTC. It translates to CSARMDRSERETQYF.